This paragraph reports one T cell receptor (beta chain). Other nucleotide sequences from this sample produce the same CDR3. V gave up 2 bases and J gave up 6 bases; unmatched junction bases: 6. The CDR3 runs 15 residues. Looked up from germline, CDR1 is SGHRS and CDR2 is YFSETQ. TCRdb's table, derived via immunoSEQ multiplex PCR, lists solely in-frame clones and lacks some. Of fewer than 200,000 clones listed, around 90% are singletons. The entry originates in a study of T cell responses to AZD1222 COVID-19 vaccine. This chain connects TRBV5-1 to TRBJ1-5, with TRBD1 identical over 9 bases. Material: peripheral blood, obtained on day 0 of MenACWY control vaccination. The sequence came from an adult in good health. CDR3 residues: CASSLQGALGQPQHF. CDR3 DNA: TGCGCCAGCAGCTTACAGGGGGCGCTCGGTCAGCCCCAGCATTTT.